The 19 T cell receptor beta chains in this list originate from one sample, sequenced in a study of T cell responses to AZD1222 COVID-19 vaccine. Using immunoSEQ multiplex PCR, the repertoire was profiled, and TCRdb retains in-frame clones only, with some absent. Seen here are 150,000 to 200,000 clones, approximately 90% observed once, and the top ten hold around 0.99%. Sample: peripheral blood, taken 28 days after the second AZD1222 dose. Receptors originate from an adult who received the AZD1222 COVID-19 vaccine.

The chain employs TRBV24-1 and TRBJ1-1; the D is unclear. The V gene's germline CDR1 is KGHDR and CDR2 SFDVKD. Trimming took 3 bases from V and 0 from J, leaving 4 bases between them. This CDR3 contains 13 residues. The CDR3 nucleotides are TGTGCCACCAGTGATAGTTTGAACACTGAAGCTTTCTTT. As protein: CATSDSLNTEAFF.

This rearrangement joins TRBV9 to TRBJ2-7; 8 nucleotides match TRBD1. Germline CDR1 is SGDLS and CDR2 is YYNGEE. The CDR3 is 16 amino acids. The V gene end was trimmed by 4 bases and the J gene end by 2 bases; junction bases not matched to a gene: 11. In DNA form, the CDR3 reads TGTGCCAGCAGCTCTACCTCGACAGGGGACCCCTACGAGCAGTACTTC. Protein sequence: CASSSTSTGDPYEQYF. The variable domain in full, with the rest retrieved from reference TRBV9 and TRBJ2-7, is DSGVTQTPKHLITATGQRVTLRCSPRSGDLSVYWYQQSLDQGLQFLIQYYNGEERAKGNILERFSAQQFPDLHSELNLSSLELGDSALYFCASSSTSTGDPYEQYFGPGTRLTVT.

The chain recombines TRBV9 with TRBJ1-6; TRBD1 matches 7 bases. Germline V gene lookup returns CDR1 SGDLS and CDR2 YYNGEE. J was trimmed by 3 bases and V by 0 bases; bases with no gene match: 0. This CDR3 contains 15 residues. This CDR3 reads CASSVGTGYNSPLHF. In DNA, the CDR3 is TGTGCCAGCAGCGTAGGGACAGGCTATAATTCACCCCTCCACTTT.

The chain links TRBV12-1 to TRBJ1-2. TRBV12-1 is tagged as a pseudogene. The CDR3 contains 16 residues. CDR3 nucleotides: TGTGCCAGCAGCCCGCGGTGGACCGACCGGGACTATGGCTACACCTTC. This sequence encodes CASSPRWTDRDYGYTF.

The V and J genes are TRBV5-1 and TRBJ1-2, with D possibly TRBD1 on 5 matching bases. CDR3 length equals 14 residues. Per the germline V gene, CDR1 is SGHRS and CDR2 is YFSETQ. Between the trimmed V and J ends, which lost 0 bases and 5 bases, there was a span of 11 bases. CDR3 loop: CASSLEGLSYGYTF. The CDR3 DNA is TGCGCCAGCAGCTTGGAGGGACTCTCGTATGGCTACACCTTC.

CDR3 nucleotide sequence: TGTGCCTGGAGCAGGGGGGGACATGAAAAACTGTTTTTT. It is translated as CAWSRGGHEKLFF. The genes are TRBV30 and TRBJ1-4; 7 bases agree with TRBD1. Germline V gene data show CDR1 as GTSNPN and CDR2 as SVGIG (reference sequence). CDR3 length: 13 residues. J lost 6 bases, V lost 3 bases, and 4 bases had no gene match.

This clone was counted between two and nine times. This chain joins TRBV5-1 and TRBJ2-3; perhaps TRBD1 as D (5 bases). CDR3 length: 14 residues. Germline-derived CDR1 and CDR2 are SGHRS and YFSETQ. Trimming stripped 6 bases from V and 6 bases from J, with 17 bases between. The CDR3 DNA is TGCGCCAGCACGGACACTCCAGCAGCGGATACGCAGTATTTT. It is translated as CASTDTPAADTQYF. Supplemented by reference TRBV5-1 and TRBJ2-3, the full variable domain reads KAGVTQTPRYLIKTRGQQVTLSCSPISGHRSVSWYQQTPGQGLQFLFEYFSETQRNKGNFPGRFSGRQFSNSRSEMNVSTLELGDSALYLCASTDTPAADTQYFGPGTRLTVL.

The genes are TRBV30 and TRBJ1-1; 8 positions match TRBD1. Unmatched junction bases numbered 2, after V lost 5 bases and J lost 3 bases. The V gene's germline CDR1 is GTSNPN and CDR2 SVGIG (reference sequence). There are 12 residues in the CDR3. The CDR3 here is CAWSTGDTEAFF. The DNA for the CDR3 is TGTGCCTGGTCGACAGGGGACACTGAAGCTTTCTTT.

This chain links TRBV7-3 with TRBJ2-3, with a weak D call TRBD2 (5 bases). Looked up from germline, CDR1 is SGHTA and CDR2 is FQGTGA. The CDR3 runs to 13 residues. V gave up 1 base and J gave up 11 bases, with 13 bases separating them. CDR3 in DNA: TGTGCCAGCAGCTTAAGCGGGCCCACCGAGCAGTATTTT. Amino acid sequence: CASSLSGPTEQYF.

The rearrangement joins TRBV7-9 to TRBJ2-1, with 14 bases fitting TRBD2. This CDR3 region has 16 residues. Germline V CDR1 and CDR2: SEHNR, FQNEAQ (reference sequence). J gave up 7 bases and V 3 bases, and 5 bases lay outside the gene matches. The CDR3 DNA sequence: TGTGCCAGCAGCTTCAGACTAGCGGGGGGGCATAATGAGCAGTTCTTC. It yields the protein CASSFRLAGGHNEQFF. Full variable domain (outside the CDR3, taken from reference TRBV7-9 and TRBJ2-1): DTGVSQNPRHKITKRGQNVTFRCDPISEHNRLYWYRQTLGQGPEFLTYFQNEAQLEKSRLLSDRFSAERPKGSFSTLEIQRTEQGDSAMYLCASSFRLAGGHNEQFFGPGTRLTVL.

This clone has a handful of counts. The gene calls are TRBV10-3 and TRBJ2-1; tentatively, D is TRBD2 (6 bases). The V end was cut by 4 bases, the J end by 5 bases, with 9 bases between. The CDR3 is 13 amino acids. The germline V gene has CDR1 ENHRY and CDR2 SYGVKD. The CDR3 loop is CAISARTNNEQFF. The CDR3 region has the DNA TGTGCCATCAGTGCAAGGACTAACAATGAGCAGTTCTTC.

V and J are TRBV3-1 (or the pseudogene TRBV3-2) and TRBJ1-4; 7 nucleotides agree with TRBD1. From germline, CDR1 is LGHDT and CDR2 YNNKEL (reference sequence). The trim removed 0 bases at V and 8 bases at J, leaving 15 bases unmatched. The CDR3 extends over 18 amino acids. CDR3 DNA: TGTGCCAGCAGCCAAGACGCGGTCGGATGGGGACAGCAGGAAAAACTGTTTTTT. It codes for CASSQDAVGWGQQEKLFF.

In this sample, this clone turned up once. CDR3 in amino acids: CASSLAAGGAYEQYF. CDR3 sequence (DNA): TGTGCCAGCAGCTTGGCTGCGGGGGGGGCCTACGAGCAGTACTTC. This chain links TRBV13 with TRBJ2-7, with 9 nucleotides matching TRBD2. The V segment lost 3 bases and the J segment 2 bases; nucleotides outside the gene matches: 5. The CDR3 covers 15 residues. Looked up from germline, CDR1 is PRHDT and CDR2 is FYEKMQ (reference sequence). Based on the CDR3 plus reference TRBV13 and TRBJ2-7, the full variable domain is AAGVIQSPRHLIKEKRETATLKCYPIPRHDTVYWYQQGPGQDPQFLISFYEKMQSDKGSIPDRFSAQQFSDYHSELNMSSLELGDSALYFCASSLAAGGAYEQYFGPGTRLTVT.

The CDR3 coding sequence is TGTGCCAGCAAGCTAGGCCTTCAAGATACGCAGTATTTT. It is translated as CASKLGLQDTQYF. This chain uses TRBV2 with TRBJ2-3; D not resolved. Germline CDR1 is SNHLY and CDR2 is FYNNEI. The V and J ends lost 7 bases and 5 bases respectively, with 13 bases between them. The CDR3 runs 13 residues.

CDR3 residues: CASSFSDSGNTIYF. The CDR3 DNA reads TGTGCCAGCAGTTTCTCTGACTCTGGAAACACCATATATTTT. The chain employs TRBV25-1 and TRBJ1-3; no definite D call. Germline CDR1 and CDR2: MGHDK and SYGVNS. The CDR3 length is 14 residues. V was cut by 5 bases and J by 0 bases, with 8 bases left in between.

The chain carries TRBV27 and TRBJ1-2; perhaps TRBD1 as D (6 bases). V was clipped by 3 bases and J by 1 base, with 9 bases between them. Germline CDR1 reads MNHEY; CDR2 reads SMNVEV (reference sequence). This CDR3 contains 14 residues. The CDR3 DNA follows: TGTGCCAGCAGTTTCGGGACAAGTAACTATGGCTACACCTTC. It codes for CASSFGTSNYGYTF.

The V call is TRBV10-1, the J call TRBJ1-6, with D perhaps matching TRBD1 (6 bases). This CDR3 has 17 residues. Trimming removed 7 bases from V and 6 bases from J, with 22 bases in between. CDR1 is WNHNN, CDR2 SYGVQD, per germline (reference sequence). The CDR3 DNA reads as TGCGCCAGCAAGGGGGGGGCAGTAATCGAGATTAATTCACCCCTCCACTTT. This sequence encodes CASKGGAVIEINSPLHF.

This chain uses TRBV5-1 with TRBJ1-2, with 9 bases matching TRBD1. The CDR3 has 15 residues. Trimming cost V 4 bases and J 9 bases; bases outside gene matches: 13. Germline V gives CDR1 SGHRS, CDR2 YFSETQ. CDR3 sequence (DNA): TGCGCCAGCAGCGAAGGAGGGACAGGGTTATGGAGCTACACCTTC. It specifies CASSEGGTGLWSYTF.

The genes are TRBV18 and TRBJ1-4; D ambiguous. Germline CDR1 reads KGHSH; CDR2 reads LQKENI. This CDR3 comprises 14 residues. Trimming shortened V by 6 bases and J by 0 bases, and 8 bases separated the two germline ends. CDR3 DNA: TGTGCCAGCTCGCCAACTTCAACTAATGAAAAACTGTTTTTT. Translation gives CASSPTSTNEKLFF.